This T cell receptor beta chain was observed in a study of blood T cell repertoires in COVID-19. Germline values: CDR1 MNHNS, CDR2 SASEGT. This CDR3 comprises 14 residues. V was cut by 1 base and J by 2 bases, with 8 bases left in between. Sequencing was performed with immunoSEQ multiplex PCR; in TCRdb, only in-frame clones are kept and a portion is missing. In the table there are around 200,000 clones, approximately 80% of which are singletons. Sequencing was performed on peripheral blood. This sequence originates from a human donor in a cohort sampled during active COVID-19. V gene TRBV6-1 combines with J gene TRBJ1-2; D might be TRBD1 (5 bases). The CDR3 DNA reads TGTGCCAGCAGTGAAGACAGGAACAACTATGGCTACACCTTC. It yields the protein CASSEDRNNYGYTF.